Presented here are 6 T cell receptor beta chains from one specimen sequenced in a study of blood T cell repertoires in COVID-19. Measured with immunoSEQ multiplex PCR; TCRdb has only the in-frame clones, and not every one. The table includes about 130,000 clones, roughly 85% detected once. Material: peripheral blood. Receptor source: a woman of 80 years or more with COVID-19, enrolled during active disease.

The CDR3: CATSRDNWSRNEQFF. The CDR3 bases are TGTGCCACCAGCAGAGATAATTGGAGTCGCAATGAGCAGTTCTTC. The chain joins TRBV15 to TRBJ2-1; D remains unclear. The V end was cut by 0 bases, the J end by 6 bases, with 12 bases between. This CDR3 spans 15 amino acids. Per germline, CDR1 LNHNV and CDR2 YYDKDF (reference sequence).

The chain has TRBV25-1 and TRBJ1-4; maybe TRBD1 (6 bases). Germline assignment: CDR1 MGHDK and CDR2 SYGVNS. The V and J ends lost 6 bases and 3 bases respectively, with 17 bases between them. The CDR3 contains 16 residues. CDR3 bases: TGTGCCAGCAGCCCTTTCACAGGGCGGGCTAATGAAAAACTGTTTTTT. Translated: CASSPFTGRANEKLFF.

The V and J genes are TRBV28 and TRBJ2-3; 11 bases map to TRBD2. J lost 5 bases, V lost 8 bases, and 18 bases had no gene match. The V gene's germline CDR1 is MDHEN and CDR2 SYDVKM. The CDR3 contains 18 residues. CDR3 in DNA: TGTGCCAGCCAGAGTACGGGACTAGCGGCTCTTGGGGGAGATACGCAGTATTTT. Its protein is CASQSTGLAALGGDTQYF. Variable domain in full (rest from reference TRBV28 and TRBJ2-3): DVKVTQSSRYLVKRTGEKVFLECVQDMDHENMFWYRQDPGLGLRLIYFSYDVKMKEKGDIPEGYSVSREKKERFSLILESASTNQTSMYLCASQSTGLAALGGDTQYFGPGTRLTVL.

This clone was seen just once. This chain links TRBV19 with TRBJ2-1, with 12 bases lining up with TRBD2. Germline V gene lookup returns CDR1 LNHDA and CDR2 SQIVND (reference sequence). This CDR3 has 13 amino acids. V shed 6 bases and J 10 bases; nucleotides not matched to a gene: 4. The CDR3 protein is CASRLAGGWEQFF. The DNA for the CDR3 is TGTGCCAGTAGACTAGCGGGAGGCTGGGAGCAGTTCTTC. The variable domain in full, with the rest retrieved from reference TRBV19 and TRBJ2-1, is DGGITQSPKYLFRKEGQNVTLSCEQNLNHDAMYWYRQDPGQGLRLIYYSQIVNDFQKGDIAEGYSVSREKKESFPLTVTSAQKNPTAFYLCASRLAGGWEQFFGPGTRLTVL.

The chain's CDR3 is CSVGLPSGSIDEQFF. In nucleotides, the CDR3 is TGCAGCGTTGGATTACCTAGCGGGAGTATCGATGAGCAGTTCTTC. This chain connects TRBV29-1 to TRBJ2-1, with TRBD2 matching over 10 bases. V lost 4 bases and J lost 8; bases outside the gene matches: 11. From germline, CDR1 is SQVTM and CDR2 ANQGSEA. CDR3 length: 15 amino acids.

The chain carries TRBV19 and TRBJ2-1; TRBD2 is a possible D gene (6 bases). The V end was cut by 7 bases, the J end by 9 bases, with 16 bases between. CDR3 length: 13 amino acids. CDR1 and CDR2 from the germline V gene are LNHDA and SQIVND (reference sequence). CDR3 sequence (DNA): TGTGCCAGTAAAGGGGCCCTAGCGAGTGAGCAGTTCTTC. This sequence encodes CASKGALASEQFF.